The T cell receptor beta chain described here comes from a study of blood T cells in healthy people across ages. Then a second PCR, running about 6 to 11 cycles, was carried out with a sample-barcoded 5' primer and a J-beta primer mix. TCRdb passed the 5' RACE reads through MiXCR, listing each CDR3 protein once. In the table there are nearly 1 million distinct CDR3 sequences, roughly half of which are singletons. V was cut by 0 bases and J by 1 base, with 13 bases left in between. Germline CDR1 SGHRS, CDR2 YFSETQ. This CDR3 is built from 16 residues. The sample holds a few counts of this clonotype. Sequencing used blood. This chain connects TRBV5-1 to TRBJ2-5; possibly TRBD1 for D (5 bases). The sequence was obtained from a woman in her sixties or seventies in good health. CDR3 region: CASSLERGQIQETQYF. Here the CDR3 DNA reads TGCGCCAGCAGCTTGGAAAGGGGCCAGATCCAAGAGACCCAGTACTTC.